These T cell receptor beta chains were read from a single sample in a study of control samples from healthy donors and cancer patients. Only in-frame clones appear in the TCRdb table, and some are missing; sequencing was by immunoSEQ multiplex PCR. This sample carries around 250,000 clones, about four fifths of them seen once, and the ten largest clones take 10% to 15%. Sequencing used PBMCs. These receptors were obtained from an older woman with lung cancer. CDR3s include the opening cysteine and the closing phenylalanine or tryptophan. The order of the fields is D gene, J gene, CDR3 length, V gene, clone size, CDR3 protein, CDR3 DNA. The D gene is left open where the match is weak. Rows may omit the clone size; those that give it use once, few, many or a size class.

d_call: NA
j_call: TRBJ1-6
cdr3_length: 14
v_call: TRBV14
clone_size: NA
cdr3_aa: CASSQEVHNSPLHF
cdr3_nt: TGTGCCAGCAGCCAAGAAGTCCATAATTCACCCCTCCACTTT

d_call: NA
j_call: TRBJ2-2
cdr3_length: 16
v_call: TRBV6-2/TRBV6-3
clone_size: NA
cdr3_aa: CASSYSTGRNTGELFF
cdr3_nt: TGTGCCAGCAGTTACTCTACTGGGAGGAACACCGGGGAGCTGTTTTTT

d_call: TRBD1
j_call: TRBJ2-7
cdr3_length: 15
v_call: TRBV5-6
clone_size: NA
cdr3_aa: CASSVTGQGFYEQYF
cdr3_nt: TGTGCCAGCAGCGTTACGGGACAGGGGTTCTACGAGCAGTACTTC

d_call: TRBD1
j_call: TRBJ1-1
cdr3_length: 14
v_call: TRBV6-5
clone_size: NA
cdr3_aa: CASRGTGANTEAFF
cdr3_nt: TGTGCCAGCAGGGGGACAGGAGCGAACACTGAAGCTTTCTTT

d_call: NA
j_call: TRBJ2-7
cdr3_length: 14
v_call: TRBV11-2
clone_size: few
cdr3_aa: CASSPGRNSYEQYF
cdr3_nt: TGTGCCAGCAGCCCCGGACGGAACTCCTACGAGCAGTACTTC

d_call: NA
j_call: TRBJ2-5
cdr3_length: 13
v_call: TRBV19
clone_size: NA
cdr3_aa: CASSSRNQETQYF
cdr3_nt: TGTGCCAGTAGTTCACGTAACCAAGAGACCCAGTACTTC

d_call: NA
j_call: TRBJ1-1
cdr3_length: 15
v_call: TRBV2
clone_size: NA
cdr3_aa: CASSAGHPGNTEAFF
cdr3_nt: TGTGCCAGCAGTGCCGGACACCCTGGAAACACTGAAGCTTTCTTT

d_call: NA
j_call: TRBJ1-2
cdr3_length: 12
v_call: TRBV10-3
clone_size: NA
cdr3_aa: CAISSADYGYTF
cdr3_nt: TGTGCCATCAGTTCGGCAGACTATGGCTACACCTTC

d_call: NA
j_call: TRBJ1-2
cdr3_length: 12
v_call: TRBV29-1
clone_size: NA
cdr3_aa: CSVDPRVGGYTF
cdr3_nt: TGCAGCGTTGACCCCAGGGTTGGTGGCTACACCTTC

d_call: NA
j_call: TRBJ2-7
cdr3_length: 13
v_call: TRBV5-1
clone_size: NA
cdr3_aa: CASGHGISYEQYF
cdr3_nt: TGCGCCAGCGGACACGGGATTTCCTACGAGCAGTACTTC

d_call: NA
j_call: TRBJ2-6
cdr3_length: 17
v_call: TRBV19
clone_size: NA
cdr3_aa: CASSIEGRHSGANVLTF
cdr3_nt: TGTGCCAGTAGTATAGAAGGGCGGCACTCTGGGGCCAACGTCCTGACTTTC

d_call: TRBD1
j_call: TRBJ2-1
cdr3_length: 17
v_call: TRBV5-1
clone_size: NA
cdr3_aa: CASSSVRDRGSYNEQFF
cdr3_nt: TGCGCCAGCAGCTCCGTTCGGGACAGGGGCTCCTACAATGAGCAGTTCTTC

d_call: NA
j_call: TRBJ1-2
cdr3_length: 13
v_call: TRBV19
clone_size: NA
cdr3_aa: CASSIGGDYGYTF
cdr3_nt: TGTGCCAGTAGTATCGGGGGAGACTATGGCTACACCTTC

d_call: TRBD1
j_call: TRBJ1-1
cdr3_length: 16
v_call: TRBV7-9
clone_size: NA
cdr3_aa: CASSFPRQGVDTEAFF
cdr3_nt: TGTGCCAGCAGCTTCCCAAGACAGGGAGTGGACACTGAAGCTTTCTTT

d_call: NA
j_call: TRBJ1-1
cdr3_length: 14
v_call: TRBV6-5
clone_size: once
cdr3_aa: CASRPTATDTEAFF
cdr3_nt: TGTGCCAGCAGGCCGACAGCTACGGACACTGAAGCTTTCTTT

d_call: NA
j_call: TRBJ2-2
cdr3_length: 14
v_call: TRBV5-8
clone_size: NA
cdr3_aa: CASRGTGNTGELFF
cdr3_nt: TGTGCCAGCAGAGGGACTGGGAACACCGGGGAGCTGTTTTTT

d_call: TRBD1
j_call: TRBJ1-1
cdr3_length: 14
v_call: TRBV5-4
clone_size: NA
cdr3_aa: CASNQGQDDTEAFF
cdr3_nt: TGTGCCAGCAACCAAGGACAGGACGACACTGAAGCTTTCTTT

d_call: NA
j_call: TRBJ1-3
cdr3_length: 18
v_call: TRBV24-1
clone_size: NA
cdr3_aa: CATSDSSDRIVSGNTIYF
cdr3_nt: TGTGCCACCAGTGATTCTTCAGACAGGATAGTCTCTGGAAACACCATATATTTT

d_call: NA
j_call: TRBJ1-3
cdr3_length: 17
v_call: TRBV10-3
clone_size: NA
cdr3_aa: CAISESGGGMTGNTIYF
cdr3_nt: TGTGCCATCAGTGAGTCGGGCGGGGGAATGACTGGAAACACCATATATTTT

d_call: NA
j_call: TRBJ2-5
cdr3_length: 16
v_call: TRBV4-1
clone_size: once
cdr3_aa: CASRQRGGIFQETQYF
cdr3_nt: TGCGCCAGCAGACAACGGGGCGGGATTTTCCAAGAGACCCAGTACTTC

d_call: NA
j_call: TRBJ2-1
cdr3_length: 14
v_call: TRBV7-8
clone_size: NA
cdr3_aa: CASSQSPWGNEQFF
cdr3_nt: TGTGCCAGCAGCCAAAGCCCTTGGGGCAATGAGCAGTTCTTC

d_call: NA
j_call: TRBJ1-3
cdr3_length: 12
v_call: TRBV12-3/TRBV12-4
clone_size: NA
cdr3_aa: CASSQMANTIYF
cdr3_nt: TGTGCCAGCAGTCAAATGGCGAACACCATATATTTT

d_call: NA
j_call: TRBJ1-1
cdr3_length: 12
v_call: TRBV29-1
clone_size: NA
cdr3_aa: CSVERGPSEAFF
cdr3_nt: TGCAGCGTTGAGCGGGGGCCTAGTGAAGCTTTCTTT

d_call: NA
j_call: TRBJ1-1
cdr3_length: 13
v_call: TRBV27
clone_size: NA
cdr3_aa: CASSLERNTEAFF
cdr3_nt: TGTGCCAGCAGTTTGGAGAGAAACACTGAAGCTTTCTTT

d_call: NA
j_call: TRBJ2-7
cdr3_length: 16
v_call: TRBV6-2/TRBV6-3
clone_size: NA
cdr3_aa: CASSSDPSRDTYEQYF
cdr3_nt: TGTGCCAGCAGTTCCGACCCTTCCCGGGACACGTACGAGCAGTACTTC

d_call: NA
j_call: TRBJ2-1
cdr3_length: 17
v_call: TRBV3-1/TRBV3-2
clone_size: NA
cdr3_aa: CASSQDWAGTPYNEQFF
cdr3_nt: TGTGCCAGCAGCCAAGACTGGGCGGGGACCCCCTACAATGAGCAGTTCTTC

d_call: TRBD1
j_call: TRBJ1-1
cdr3_length: 16
v_call: TRBV5-1
clone_size: NA
cdr3_aa: CASSLGGTGGNTEAFF
cdr3_nt: TGCGCCAGCAGCTTGGGAGGGACAGGGGGCAACACTGAAGCTTTCTTT

d_call: TRBD1
j_call: TRBJ1-5
cdr3_length: 17
v_call: TRBV5-4
clone_size: NA
cdr3_aa: CASSRMDRGQGNQPQHF
cdr3_nt: TGTGCCAGCAGCCGTATGGACAGGGGGCAAGGCAATCAGCCCCAGCATTTT

d_call: NA
j_call: TRBJ2-5
cdr3_length: 16
v_call: TRBV5-8
clone_size: NA
cdr3_aa: CASSHHGRSTQETQYF
cdr3_nt: TGTGCCAGCAGTCATCATGGCCGGTCAACCCAAGAGACCCAGTACTTC

d_call: NA
j_call: TRBJ2-6
cdr3_length: 12
v_call: TRBV25-1
clone_size: many
cdr3_aa: CASSAGPLGLTF
cdr3_nt: TGTGCCAGCAGTGCGGGCCCTTTAGGCCTGACTTTC

d_call: NA
j_call: TRBJ2-3
cdr3_length: 15
v_call: TRBV12-5
clone_size: NA
cdr3_aa: CASGLVGGATDTQYF
cdr3_nt: TGTGCTAGTGGTTTGGTAGGGGGAGCCACAGATACGCAGTATTTT

d_call: NA
j_call: TRBJ2-7
cdr3_length: 15
v_call: TRBV28
clone_size: few
cdr3_aa: CASSLGGESPGEQYF
cdr3_nt: TGTGCCAGCAGTTTAGGTGGGGAATCACCGGGGGAGCAGTACTTC

d_call: NA
j_call: TRBJ2-6
cdr3_length: 15
v_call: TRBV6-6
clone_size: NA
cdr3_aa: CASGPGVPGANVLTF
cdr3_nt: TGTGCCAGCGGGCCAGGGGTGCCTGGGGCCAACGTCCTGACTTTC

d_call: TRBD2
j_call: TRBJ2-1
cdr3_length: 16
v_call: TRBV28
clone_size: NA
cdr3_aa: CASSFYGRGLYNEQFF
cdr3_nt: TGTGCCAGCAGTTTCTACGGGAGGGGGTTGTACAATGAGCAGTTCTTC

d_call: NA
j_call: TRBJ1-1
cdr3_length: 14
v_call: TRBV19
clone_size: NA
cdr3_aa: CASSIVGRDTEAFF
cdr3_nt: TGTGCCAGTAGTATAGTCGGCCGAGACACTGAAGCTTTCTTT

d_call: NA
j_call: TRBJ1-6
cdr3_length: 15
v_call: TRBV6-6
clone_size: NA
cdr3_aa: CASSYEERDASPLHF
cdr3_nt: TGTGCCAGCAGTTACGAGGAGAGGGACGCCTCACCCCTCCACTTT

d_call: NA
j_call: TRBJ1-5
cdr3_length: 15
v_call: TRBV5-1
clone_size: NA
cdr3_aa: CASKAEGGGNQPQHF
cdr3_nt: TGCGCCAGCAAGGCAGAAGGCGGTGGCAATCAGCCCCAGCATTTT

d_call: NA
j_call: TRBJ2-5
cdr3_length: 13
v_call: TRBV9
clone_size: NA
cdr3_aa: CASSVGPGETQYF
cdr3_nt: TGTGCCAGCAGCGTGGGGCCCGGAGAGACCCAGTACTTC

d_call: NA
j_call: TRBJ2-2
cdr3_length: 13
v_call: TRBV5-1
clone_size: NA
cdr3_aa: CASNQGNTGELFF
cdr3_nt: TGCGCCAGCAATCAGGGGAACACCGGGGAGCTGTTTTTT

d_call: TRBD2
j_call: TRBJ2-2
cdr3_length: 15
v_call: TRBV5-4
clone_size: NA
cdr3_aa: CASSFAGGATGELFF
cdr3_nt: TGTGCCAGCAGCTTCGCGGGGGGTGCCACCGGGGAGCTGTTTTTT

d_call: NA
j_call: TRBJ2-1
cdr3_length: 15
v_call: TRBV6-5
clone_size: NA
cdr3_aa: CASKRGVSSYNEQFF
cdr3_nt: TGTGCCAGCAAAAGGGGGGTCAGCTCCTACAATGAGCAGTTCTTC

d_call: NA
j_call: TRBJ1-2
cdr3_length: 14
v_call: TRBV3-1/TRBV3-2
clone_size: NA
cdr3_aa: CASSQGLESYGYTF
cdr3_nt: TGTGCCAGCAGCCAAGGGTTGGAGTCCTATGGCTACACCTTC

d_call: NA
j_call: TRBJ1-5
cdr3_length: 14
v_call: TRBV19
clone_size: NA
cdr3_aa: CASVTGGSNQPQHF
cdr3_nt: TGTGCCAGTGTTACGGGGGGTAGCAATCAGCCCCAGCATTTT

d_call: TRBD2
j_call: TRBJ2-4
cdr3_length: 18
v_call: TRBV4-1
clone_size: few
cdr3_aa: CASSQDRFAASGENIQYF
cdr3_nt: TGCGCCAGCAGCCAAGATCGATTCGCGGCTAGCGGGGAAAACATTCAGTACTTC

d_call: NA
j_call: TRBJ2-1
cdr3_length: 14
v_call: TRBV6-6
clone_size: few
cdr3_aa: CASRRATVYNEQFF
cdr3_nt: TGTGCCAGCAGGCGGGCTACCGTATACAATGAGCAGTTCTTC

d_call: NA
j_call: TRBJ2-5
cdr3_length: 14
v_call: TRBV2
clone_size: NA
cdr3_aa: CASRGETGQETQYF
cdr3_nt: TGTGCCAGCAGGGGGGAGACAGGTCAAGAGACCCAGTACTTC

d_call: NA
j_call: TRBJ1-6
cdr3_length: 15
v_call: TRBV20-1
clone_size: NA
cdr3_aa: CSASPIRGQKTPLHF
cdr3_nt: TGCAGTGCTAGTCCGATCCGGGGCCAGAAGACACCCCTCCACTTT

d_call: NA
j_call: TRBJ1-1
cdr3_length: 12
v_call: TRBV10-3
clone_size: NA
cdr3_aa: CAISVQDGEAFF
cdr3_nt: TGTGCCATCAGTGTACAGGACGGGGAAGCTTTCTTT

d_call: NA
j_call: TRBJ2-7
cdr3_length: 14
v_call: TRBV19
clone_size: NA
cdr3_aa: CASREGQGMGEQYF
cdr3_nt: TGTGCCAGTAGGGAGGGGCAGGGGATGGGCGAGCAGTACTTC

d_call: NA
j_call: TRBJ2-7
cdr3_length: 13
v_call: TRBV7-9
clone_size: once
cdr3_aa: CASSLSGVYEQYF
cdr3_nt: TGTGCCAGCAGCCTTTCGGGCGTCTACGAGCAGTACTTC

d_call: NA
j_call: TRBJ2-3
cdr3_length: 16
v_call: TRBV4-1
clone_size: NA
cdr3_aa: CASSQIPGDATDTQYF
cdr3_nt: TGCGCCAGCAGCCAAATACCAGGGGACGCAACAGATACGCAGTATTTT

d_call: NA
j_call: TRBJ1-5
cdr3_length: 14
v_call: TRBV2
clone_size: few
cdr3_aa: CASSRDPGPQPQHF
cdr3_nt: TGTGCCAGCAGCCGGGACCCAGGACCCCAGCCCCAGCATTTT